Listed here are 10 T cell receptor beta chains from one sample, sequenced in a study of T cell responses to AZD1222 COVID-19 vaccine. Assay: immunoSEQ multiplex PCR; the TCRdb copy retains only in-frame clones and omits some. The sample carries 140,000 to 150,000 clones, approximately 85% recorded once. The sequenced sample was peripheral blood, obtained on day 0 of MenACWY control vaccination. The receptor source for this set is an adult in good health.

This clone was counted between two and nine times. The gene calls are TRBV2 and TRBJ2-7; TRBD1 matches 10 bases. CDR1 and CDR2 (germline): SNHLY, FYNNEI. The CDR3 consists of 15 residues. Losses at the gene ends were 8 bases for V and 0 bases for J; bases not matched to a gene: 7. The CDR3 is CASAGQGFRSYEQYV. The DNA for the CDR3 is TGTGCCAGCGCGGGACAGGGGTTCCGCTCCTACGAGCAGTACGTC.

This rearrangement joins TRBV2 to TRBJ1-5; unclear D gene. The germline V gene has CDR1 SNHLY and CDR2 FYNNEI. The CDR3 loop spans 14 amino acids. V gave up 4 bases and J gave up 0 bases, with 7 bases separating them. The CDR3 DNA sequence: TGTGCCAGCAGTGGGTTAAGTAGCAATCAGCCCCAGCATTTT. It codes for CASSGLSSNQPQHF. Full variable domain (outside the CDR3, taken from reference TRBV2 and TRBJ1-5): EPEVTQTPSHQVTQMGQEVILRCVPISNHLYFYWYRQILGQKVEFLVSFYNNEISEKSEIFDDQFSVERPDGSNFTLKIRSTKLEDSAMYFCASSGLSSNQPQHFGDGTRLSIL.

CDR3 region: CASSRTGVGNTEAFF. The CDR3 nucleotides read TGTGCCAGCAGCCGAACAGGGGTAGGGAACACTGAAGCTTTCTTT. This chain uses TRBV6-2 or TRBV6-3 with TRBJ1-1; 7 bases are shared with TRBD1. The germline CDR1 and CDR2 sequences are MNHEY and SVGEGT. CDR3 length: 15 residues. V shed 6 bases, J shed 1 base, and the junction held 8 bases outside the gene matches.

This sequence joins TRBV15 and TRBJ2-7; tentatively, D is TRBD1 (6 bases). The V gene lost 4 bases and the J gene lost 0 bases, with 10 bases spanning the gap. This CDR3 has 14 amino acids. From germline, CDR1 is LNHNV and CDR2 YYDKDF (reference sequence). This CDR3 is CATSTEGVSYEQYF. The CDR3 bases are TGTGCCACCAGCACCGAGGGGGTCTCCTACGAGCAGTACTTC. Filled out from reference TRBV15 and TRBJ2-7, the complete variable domain reads DAMVIQNPRYQVTQFGKPVTLSCSQTLNHNVMYWYQQKSSQAPKLLFHYYDKDFNNEADTPDNFQSRRPNTSFCFLDIRSPGLGDTAMYLCATSTEGVSYEQYFGPGTRLTVT.

The V and J genes are TRBV9 and TRBJ1-2, with D unclear. The germline V and J ends were trimmed by 4 bases and 5 bases, with 9 bases remaining between them. The CDR3 covers 12 residues. CDR1 is SGDLS and CDR2 is YYNGEE in the germline V gene. Here the CDR3 DNA reads TGTGCCAGCAGCCCGGACCAATATGGCTACACCTTC. Translated: CASSPDQYGYTF.

The chain combines TRBV15 with TRBJ1-2; D uncertain. The CDR3 contains 15 residues. V was trimmed by 0 bases and J by 3 bases, leaving 11 bases between them. Germline-derived CDR1 and CDR2 are LNHNV and YYDKDF (reference sequence). The CDR3 protein is CATSRDPREHYGYTF. CDR3 bases: TGTGCCACCAGCAGAGATCCGAGGGAACACTATGGCTACACCTTC. The entire variable domain, with the rest obtained from reference TRBV15 and TRBJ1-2, is as follows: DAMVIQNPRYQVTQFGKPVTLSCSQTLNHNVMYWYQQKSSQAPKLLFHYYDKDFNNEADTPDNFQSRRPNTSFCFLDIRSPGLGDTAMYLCATSRDPREHYGYTFGSGTRLTVV.

V is TRBV29-1 and J is TRBJ2-1; D is possibly TRBD1 (6 bases). The CDR3 extends over 12 amino acids. V shed 8 bases and J shed 7 bases, with 15 bases lying between them. CDR1 is SQVTM, CDR2 ANQGSEA, per germline. The DNA of the CDR3 is TGCAGCATCACGGACAGATTGAATGAGCAGTTCTTC. It specifies CSITDRLNEQFF.

V and J are TRBV20-1 and TRBJ1-1, with TRBD1 as a possible D gene (5 bases). The CDR3 is 11 amino acids. V was clipped by 2 bases and J by 11 bases, with 12 bases between them. Germline CDR1 reads DFQATT; CDR2 reads SNEGSKA (reference sequence). In DNA, the CDR3 is TGCAGTGCTAGATTGGGATGGGGGGCTTTCTTT. Amino acids: CSARLGWGAFF.

This clone was observed a handful of times. The chain is built from TRBV28 and TRBJ1-2; 10 nucleotides agree with TRBD1. The CDR3 consists of 14 residues. Germline loops: CDR1 MDHEN, CDR2 SYDVKM. Trimming removed 5 bases from V and 5 bases from J; junction bases left unmatched: 5. CDR3 bases: TGTGCCAGCAGTCCCGGGACAGGGGTATATGGCTACACCTTC. Protein product: CASSPGTGVYGYTF.

This rearrangement joins TRBV28 to TRBJ2-7; TRBD1 agrees at 10 bases. With V trimmed by 2 bases and J by 4 bases, 2 bases remained unmatched. This CDR3 region has 14 residues. Germline-derived CDR1 and CDR2 are MDHEN and SYDVKM. CDR3 sequence: CASSLPGQGYEQYF. The CDR3 bases are TGTGCCAGCAGTTTACCGGGACAGGGGTACGAGCAGTACTTC.